The T cell receptor beta chain described here comes from a study of blood T cell repertoires in COVID-19. Whole-study context: Some COVID-19 samples were acute and others convalescent; all came from the United States, Italy and Spain. T cells, B-cell-depleted T cells, or PBMCs supplied cDNA or gDNA.

The V end lost 4 bases, the J end lost 3 bases, and 13 bases lay between the germline ends. The CDR3 length is 14 residues. Germline-derived CDR1 and CDR2 are SGHNT and YYREEE (reference sequence). The protocol was immunoSEQ multiplex PCR, while the TCRdb copy is restricted to in-frame clones and leaves out a portion. Of some 65,000 clones detected, roughly nine tenths appear once; the ten largest clones hold 1.3%. The V and J genes are TRBV5-4 and TRBJ1-2, with D possibly matching TRBD1 (6 bases). Sequenced sample: peripheral blood. The origin of this receptor is a man aged 60 to 69 with acute or convalescent COVID-19. The CDR3 reads CASSTGQNYYGYTF. The CDR3 nucleotides read TGTGCCAGCAGCACAGGACAGAACTACTATGGCTACACCTTC.